These 13 T cell receptor beta chains share one sample of origin, sequenced in a study of blood T cell repertoires in COVID-19. Method: immunoSEQ multiplex PCR; TCRdb's copy keeps in-frame clones and lacks some. In the table there are about 42,000 clones, about 75% of which are singletons. The sample comprised peripheral blood. The receptors originated from a man in his 70s with active or convalescent COVID-19.

The chain recombines TRBV11-2 with TRBJ2-5; D may be TRBD1 (7 bases). The CDR3 covers 15 residues. With 5 bases removed from V and 5 bases from J, the gap between germline ends came to 18 bases. The V gene's germline CDR1 is SGHAT and CDR2 FQNNGV. The CDR3 loop reads CASSPGGQGRETQYF. For the CDR3, the DNA is TGTGCCAGCAGCCCAGGGGGGCAGGGAAGGGAGACCCAGTACTTC. The full variable domain, rest sourced from reference TRBV11-2 and TRBJ2-5, is EAGVAQSPRYKIIEKRQSVAFWCNPISGHATLYWYQQILGQGPKLLIQFQNNGVVDDSQLPKDRFSAERLKGVDSTLKIQPAKLEDSAVYLCASSPGGQGRETQYFGPGTRLLVL.

This rearrangement joins TRBV9 to TRBJ1-4; TRBD1 matches at 7 bases. The CDR3 spans 15 residues. Germline-derived CDR1 and CDR2 are SGDLS and YYNGEE. V lost 0 bases to trimming and J lost 7 bases; unmatched junction nucleotides: 6. CDR3 sequence reads: CASSVGQGGSEKLFF. DNA of the CDR3: TGTGCCAGCAGCGTAGGGCAAGGGGGCAGTGAAAAACTGTTTTTT.

The V gene is TRBV2, the J gene TRBJ1-2; no clear D. V lost 9 bases to trimming and J lost 0 bases, with 14 bases between them. Germline CDR1 and CDR2: SNHLY and FYNNEI. The length of the CDR3 is 14 residues. CDR3 region: CASLRMASNYGYTF. CDR3 DNA sequence: TGTGCCAGTCTTCGAATGGCTTCTAACTATGGCTACACCTTC.

The J gene is TRBJ1-4, the V gene TRBV7-9; D remains unclear. This CDR3 comprises 14 residues. Germline CDR1 SEHNR, CDR2 FQNEAQ (reference sequence). The CDR3 here is CASRSKRSGEKLFF. DNA of the CDR3: TGTGCTTCGCGATCCAAGAGAAGCGGTGAAAAACTGTTTTTT.

The rearrangement joins TRBV28 to TRBJ1-1; possible D gene TRBD1, 5 bases. Trimming left V 2 bases short and J 5 bases short, with 12 bases between. The CDR3 totals 14 residues. The germline gives CDR1 MDHEN, CDR2 SYDVKM. The CDR3 coding sequence is TGTGCCAGCAGTTTAATCGGGCGGGGGACTGAAGCTTTCTTT. This gives the protein CASSLIGRGTEAFF.

The chain combines TRBV6-4 with TRBJ1-2; D gene unclear. The germline V gene encodes CDR1 MRHNA and CDR2 SNTAGT. The CDR3 contains 12 residues. Trimming shortened V by 4 bases and J by 4 bases, and 7 bases separated the two germline ends. CDR3: CASSAEGYGYTF. The CDR3 region has the DNA TGTGCCAGCAGTGCGGAGGGCTATGGCTACACCTTC.

This rearrangement joins TRBV6-5 to TRBJ2-5; D perhaps matches TRBD2 (5 bases). V lost 5 bases and J lost 5, with 6 bases in between. Germline CDR1 and CDR2: MNHEY and SVGAGI. The CDR3 contains 11 residues. The CDR3 loop is CASSTGETQYF. The CDR3 nucleotides are TGTGCCAGCAGTACGGGGGAGACCCAGTACTTC.

The chain is built from TRBV3-1 (or the pseudogene TRBV3-2) and TRBJ1-5; D call uncertain. The CDR3 covers 12 residues. V was cut by 3 bases and J by 6 bases, with 6 bases left in between. Germline loops: CDR1 LGHDT, CDR2 YNNKEL (reference sequence). The CDR3 coding sequence is TGTGCCAGCAGCCAGAGTGGTCAGCCCCAGCATTTT. Translated, it gives CASSQSGQPQHF.

The rearrangement uses TRBV11-3 and TRBJ2-3, with D tentatively TRBD1 (6 bases). V lost 3 bases, J lost 5 bases, and 12 bases lay in between. Germline V CDR1 and CDR2: SGHNT, YENEEA. There are 14 residues in the CDR3. This chain's CDR3 is CASSFGPGEDTQYF. The CDR3 DNA is TGTGCCAGCAGCTTTGGGCCAGGGGAAGATACGCAGTATTTT.

This sequence joins TRBV7-9 and TRBJ2-5; no clear D. V lost 5 bases to trimming and J lost 5 bases, with 9 bases between them. In germline, CDR1 is SEHNR, CDR2 FQNEAQ (reference sequence). The CDR3 loop spans 12 amino acids. CDR3: CASSDTGETQYF. The CDR3 region has the DNA TGTGCCAGCAGCGACACTGGGGAGACCCAGTACTTC.

This clone was seen just once. The CDR3 reads CASVPVAANEKLFF. In DNA form, the CDR3 reads TGTGCCTCCGTCCCCGTGGCGGCTAATGAAAAACTGTTTTTT. This chain uses TRBV30 with TRBJ1-4, with D unresolved. There are 14 residues in the CDR3. V shed 7 bases and J shed 3 bases, with 15 bases lying between them. Germline V CDR1 and CDR2: GTSNPN, SVGIG (reference sequence).

The rearrangement joins TRBV6-1 to TRBJ1-3; D is unresolved. The germline V gene has CDR1 MNHNS and CDR2 SASEGT. This CDR3 region has 16 residues. The V gene lost 4 bases and the J gene lost 1 base, with 14 bases spanning the gap. The CDR3 region is CASSVRRYSSGNTIYF. The CDR3 DNA is TGTGCCAGCAGTGTACGCAGATATTCTTCTGGAAACACCATATATTTT.

This clone was picked up one time. The V and J genes are TRBV27 and TRBJ2-7, with TRBD1 as a possible D gene (5 bases). From germline, CDR1 is MNHEY and CDR2 SMNVEV (reference sequence). The CDR3 length is 15 residues. The V and J ends lost 5 bases and 2 bases respectively, with 16 bases between them. CDR3 amino acids: CASSEFGADPYEQYF. CDR3 nucleotide sequence: TGTGCCAGCAGTGAATTTGGGGCGGACCCCTACGAGCAGTACTTC.